A single sample is the source of the 26 T cell receptor beta chains below, sequenced in a study of kidney transplant recipient with SARS-CoV-2 infection. TCRdb reanalysed the reads using MiXCR and keeps one entry per CDR3 protein. This table holds roughly 230,000 distinct CDR3 sequences, less than 35% found once. Source: a blood sample, taken at baseline and on roughly day 110 from a kidney transplant recipient. These receptors all stem from a male patient between 25 and 39 years old who had COVID-19 and was a kidney transplant recipient. Part of the T cells may come from the graft donor.

This clonotype was observed many times. The gene calls are TRBV12-3 or TRBV12-4 and TRBJ2-7; D tentatively reads TRBD1 or TRBD2 (7 bases each). The germline V and J ends were trimmed by 7 bases and 3 bases, with 16 bases remaining between them. This CDR3 is built from 14 residues. The CDR3 DNA sequence: TGTGCCAGCACAGCGGGACAGATTAACTACGAGCAGTACTTC. Its translation is CASTAGQINYEQYF.

There are many counts of this clonotype. The chain employs TRBV15 and TRBJ1-4; 9 nucleotides match TRBD1. V shed 4 bases, J shed 6 bases, and the junction held 6 bases outside the gene matches. CDR1 is LNHNV, CDR2 YYDKDF, per germline (reference sequence). This CDR3 has 15 amino acids. The CDR3 loop is CATSIQGQGHEKLFF. The CDR3 coding sequence is TGTGCCACCAGCATCCAGGGACAGGGCCATGAAAAACTGTTTTTT.

This clonotype was detected ten times or more. V usage is TRBV11-2 and J usage is TRBJ1-3; D gene uncertain. Trimming stripped 0 bases from V and 0 bases from J, with 6 bases between. The CDR3 is made up of 15 amino acids. Germline V gene lookup returns CDR1 SGHAT and CDR2 FQNNGV. Written as DNA, the CDR3 is TGTGCCAGCAGCTTAGAGGCGAGCTCTGGAAACACCATATATTTT. This codes for CASSLEASSGNTIYF. Full variable domain (outside the CDR3, taken from reference TRBV11-2 and TRBJ1-3): EAGVAQSPRYKIIEKRQSVAFWCNPISGHATLYWYQQILGQGPKLLIQFQNNGVVDDSQLPKDRFSAERLKGVDSTLKIQPAKLEDSAVYLCASSLEASSGNTIYFGEGSWLTVV.

The table lists this clonotype with a few counts. The chain joins TRBV5-4 to TRBJ1-3, with D possibly matching TRBD1 (5 bases). The CDR3 is 14 amino acids. Per germline, CDR1 SGHNT and CDR2 YYREEE (reference sequence). The V gene lost 0 bases and the J gene lost 4 bases, with 8 bases spanning the gap. The DNA for the CDR3 is TGTGCCAGCAGCTTGGGGGGCGAGGGAAACACCATATATTTT. Its translation: CASSLGGEGNTIYF.

Comments on this clonotype: This may be a read error, as it is one base from a much larger clone. The chain employs TRBV19 and TRBJ1-3, with TRBD1 identical over 7 bases. In germline, CDR1 is LNHDA, CDR2 SQIVND (reference sequence). The CDR3 covers 15 residues. The DNA of the CDR3 is TGTGTCAGTAGTCTCCCACAGGGGCCTGGAAACACCATATATTTT. Translated, it gives CVSSLPQGPGNTIYF.

Comments on this clonotype: A much bigger clone sits one base away, suggesting this may be a read error. The chain couples TRBV10-1 to TRBJ1-2, with D hard to call. Trimming took off 5 bases at V and 4 bases at J, with 23 bases between the two ends. The CDR3 contains 17 residues. CDR1 and CDR2 (germline): WNHNN, SYGVQD (reference sequence). As DNA, the CDR3 is TGCGCCAGCAGTTCTGACAAAAGATCGCGAAAGACCTATGGCTACACCTTC. This sequence encodes CASSSDKRSRKTYGYTF.

This clonotype was detected once. A much larger clone lies one base from this, so it may be a read error. The chain uses TRBV5-6 and TRBJ1-5; perhaps TRBD1 as D (5 bases). The V gene lost 4 bases and the J gene lost 7 bases, with 18 bases spanning the gap. The CDR3 consists of 15 residues. Germline loops: CDR1 SGHDT, CDR2 YYEEEE. CDR3: CASSHIRGIGQPQHF. The CDR3 bases are TGTGCCAGCAGCCATATTCGGGGGATCGGGCAGCCCCAGCATTTT.

In its sample, this clonotype was seen a few times. J is TRBJ2-2 and V is TRBV7-9; 7 nucleotides agree with TRBD1. Germline V gene data show CDR1 as SEHNR and CDR2 as FQNEAQ (reference sequence). After removal of 3 bases from V and 8 bases from J, the junction contained 6 bases not matched to a gene. The CDR3 has 14 residues. The DNA for the CDR3 is TGTGCCAGCAGCTTTACAGGGGATCTAGGGGAGCTGTTTTTT. Its translation is CASSFTGDLGELFF.

This clonotype has just one count. An end of the junction differs from the germline gene, which may be a read error. The chain joins TRBV4-2 to TRBJ1-1; 7 positions agree with TRBD1. The CDR3 extends over 16 amino acids. Germline assignment: CDR1 LGHNA and CDR2 YNFKEQ. This chain's CDR3 is CASGHPGTDMNTEAFF. CDR3 in DNA: TGTGCCAGCGGCCACCCTGGGACAGACATGAACACCGAAGCTTTCTTT.

This clonotype was seen many times. The gene calls are TRBV7-9 and TRBJ1-3; D uncertain. The germline V gene has CDR1 SEHNR and CDR2 FQNEAQ (reference sequence). The CDR3 is made up of 14 amino acids. The V and J ends lost 7 bases and 0 bases respectively, with 10 bases between them. The CDR3 DNA reads TGTGCCAGCATAGACGGGAGCTCTGGAAACACCATATATTTT. Translated: CASIDGSSGNTIYF. The full variable domain, completed using reference TRBV7-9 and TRBJ1-3, is DTGVSQNPRHKITKRGQNVTFRCDPISEHNRLYWYRQTLGQGPEFLTYFQNEAQLEKSRLLSDRFSAERPKGSFSTLEIQRTEQGDSAMYLCASIDGSSGNTIYFGEGSWLTVV.

The rearrangement links TRBV20-1 to TRBJ2-1; D uncertain. CDR1 and CDR2 (germline): DFQATT, SNEGSKA (reference sequence). CDR3 length equals 13 residues. The V end lost 1 base, the J end lost 4 bases, and 8 bases lay between the germline ends. CDR3 DNA: TGCAGTGCTAGAGTGTCGGAATACAATGAGCAGTTCTTC. Translation gives CSARVSEYNEQFF.

This clonotype was observed at least ten times. This CDR3 reads CASSWDRLNYGYTF. In DNA form, the CDR3 reads TGTGCCAGCAGTTGGGACAGGCTTAACTATGGCTACACCTTC. The chain couples TRBV12-3 or TRBV12-4 to TRBJ1-2; 8 bases map to TRBD1. V was clipped by 4 bases and J by 1 base; unmatched bases: 2. CDR3 size: 14 residues.

Concerning this clonotype: A read error is possible here, since a much larger clone lies one base away. This likely comes from a read error, as the CDR3 has no conserved phenylalanine or tryptophan at its end. The J gene is TRBJ2-7, the V gene TRBV5-5; D possibly corresponds to TRBD2 (5 bases). V was pared by 0 bases and J by 3 bases, with 7 bases between. This CDR3 has 13 residues. CDR1 and CDR2 from the germline V gene are SGHKS and YYEKEE (reference sequence). This chain's CDR3 is CASSLAGIYEQYL. The CDR3 DNA sequence: TGTGCCAGCAGCTTGGCCGGGATCTACGAGCAGTACCTC.

This clonotype has a count of ten or more. V usage is TRBV8-2 and J usage is TRBJ2-6. TRBV8-2 is shown as a pseudogene. CDR3 length equals 17 residues. The CDR3 DNA is TGTGGCACATCTCTCAGGATAACACAAAGTCGGGCCAACGTCCTGACTTTC. It specifies CGTSLRITQSRANVLTF.

This clonotype was counted ten times or more. The chain joins TRBV5-4 to TRBJ1-2; 9 bases agree with TRBD1. The CDR3 totals 15 residues. V lost 2 bases to trimming and J lost 6 bases; unmatched junction nucleotides: 8. In germline, CDR1 is SGHNT, CDR2 YYREEE (reference sequence). CDR3 in DNA: TGTGCCAGCAGCTTTCCGACAGGGGGAGATAATGGCTACACCTTC. Translated: CASSFPTGGDNGYTF.

To note about this clonotype: A much larger clone differs from this one at a single base, so this may be a read error. The chain employs TRBV5-1 and TRBJ1-1, with a weak D call TRBD1 (5 bases). The CDR3 has 13 amino acids. Germline CDR1 reads SGHRS; CDR2 reads YFSETQ. The CDR3 bases are TGCGCCAGCAGCTGGGGGACGAACGCTGAAGCTTTCTTT. Translated: CASSWGTNAEAFF.

Comment on this clonotype: A single base separates this from a much larger clone, so it may be a read error. The chain employs TRBV8-2 and TRBJ1-2. TRBV8-2 constitutes a pseudogene. This CDR3 is 16 amino acids long. The chain's CDR3 is CGSSDYGSRKTYGYTF. CDR3 sequence (DNA): TGTGGCAGTAGCGATTATGGTAGCCGAAAGACCTATGGCTACACCTTC.

At least ten counts were recorded for this clonotype. The V call is TRBV11-1, the J call TRBJ2-1; the match to TRBD2 covers 7 bases. V lost 5 bases and J lost 4; bases outside the gene matches: 14. CDR1 is SGHAT, CDR2 FQDESV, per germline (reference sequence). The CDR3 length is 17 residues. The CDR3 DNA reads TGTGCCAGCAGCCCAAGGGAGGGAAAGGGAGGATACAATGAGCAGTTCTTC. This encodes CASSPREGKGGYNEQFF.

Worth noting for this clonotype: A much larger clone sits a single nucleotide away, making a read error possible. The V call is TRBV20-1, the J call TRBJ2-7, with a weak D call TRBD1 (6 bases). The ends were cut back, 8 bases at V and 2 bases at J, with 22 bases in the middle. This CDR3 region has 15 residues. Germline CDR1 and CDR2: DFQATT and SNEGSKA (reference sequence). DNA for the CDR3: TGCAGTACAGGGAAACGGGACCAGGGTACCTACGAGCAGTACTTC. It specifies CSTGKRDQGTYEQYF.

Turning to this clonotype: Possible read error: a much larger clone is one base away. The missing conserved phenylalanine or tryptophan at the end of this CDR3 makes a read error likely. V and J are TRBV20-1 and TRBJ1-2; D uncertain. The CDR3 has 15 residues. Between the trimmed V and J ends, which lost 1 base and 0 bases, there was a span of 12 bases. Germline assignment: CDR1 DFQATT and CDR2 SNEGSKA (reference sequence). The CDR3: CSARVWFGANYGYTY. CDR3 coding DNA: TGCAGTGCTAGAGTATGGTTCGGGGCTAACTATGGCTACACCTAC.

For this clonotype: A read error may be the cause here, since a much bigger clone is one base away. The V call is TRBV7-8, the J call TRBJ2-1; D is unclear. Germline V lookup: CDR1 SGHVS, CDR2 FQNEAQ. This CDR3 spans 17 amino acids. CDR3 residues: CANSLEPRTLSYNEQFF. In nucleotides, the CDR3 is TGTGCCAACAGCTTAGAACCCAGGACCCTCTCCTACAATGAGCAGTTCTTC.

This clonotype showed up many times. V and J are TRBV20-1 and TRBJ1-6; D gene uncertain. The CDR3 sequence is 15 residues long. V lost 3 bases and J lost 7, with 16 bases in between. Germline V gene lookup returns CDR1 DFQATT and CDR2 SNEGSKA (reference sequence). In DNA form, the CDR3 reads TGCAGTGCTAGGCAAACGGGAACCGGCAATTCACCCCTCCACTTT. Protein: CSARQTGTGNSPLHF.

This clonotype was counted once. This may come from a read error, since a much larger clone is one base off. The chain carries TRBV3-1 and TRBJ2-5, with D unresolved. Germline CDR1 LGHDT, CDR2 YNNKEL (reference sequence). The V and J ends lost 4 bases and 5 bases respectively, with 23 bases between them. CDR3 size: 17 residues. This CDR3 reads CASSLSYPISFSETQYF. The DNA for the CDR3 is TGTGCCAGCAGCCTGAGTTATCCCATTTCTTTCTCTGAGACCCAGTACTTC.

This clonotype appeared once. A junction end diverges from the germline sequence, so it may reflect a read error. The rearrangement uses TRBV14 and TRBJ1-4, with 8 positions matching TRBD1. CDR3 length: 14 amino acids. CDR1 and CDR2 (germline): SGHDN, FVKESK. The chain's CDR3 is CASSRAGGFEKLFF. The CDR3 region has the DNA TGCGCCAGCAGCCGAGCAGGGGGCTTTGAAAAACTGTTTTTT.

This clonotype was recorded many times. The rearrangement links TRBV5-4 to TRBJ2-5, with D hard to call. With 0 bases removed from V and 6 bases from J, the gap between germline ends came to 9 bases. Germline-derived CDR1 and CDR2 are SGHNT and YYREEE (reference sequence). This CDR3 spans 13 amino acids. CDR3 in amino acids: CASSLAHAKTQYF. Here the CDR3 DNA reads TGTGCCAGCAGCTTGGCTCACGCAAAGACCCAGTACTTC.

The chain employs TRBV12-3 or TRBV12-4 and TRBJ2-5; 7 nucleotides line up with TRBD1. With 4 bases clipped from V and 1 base from J, the junction kept 3 bases outside the gene matches. This CDR3 is built from 14 residues. The CDR3: CASSSGQFQETQYF. CDR3 nucleotides: TGTGCCAGCAGTTCGGGACAGTTCCAAGAGACCCAGTACTTC.